Listed below are T cell receptor beta chains from one sample, sequenced in a study of T cells after yellow fever vaccination. MiXCR was run by TCRdb on the 5' RACE reads, yielding one entry per CDR3 protein. The profile shows about 330,000 distinct CDR3 sequences, over 4% of them singletons. The starting material was PBMCs, obtained 5 days after the yellow fever booster vaccination. The source of these receptors is a man younger than 35 who received the YFV17D yellow fever vaccine. The CDR3 runs from the conserved cysteine through the conserved F or W. Each record gives: V gene, clone size, D gene, J gene, CDR3 protein, CDR3 DNA. D genes are given only for firm matches. Size is omitted from some rows. Given values are once, few, many or a class for expanded clones.

TRBV5-1,few,.,TRBJ2-7,CASSYPYEQYF,TGCGCCAGCAGTTACCCTTACGAGCAGTACTTC
TRBV4-3,.,.,TRBJ1-5,CASSQVGREGNQPQHF,TGCGCCAGCAGCCAAGTCGGGAGGGAGGGCAATCAGCCCCAGCATTTT
TRBV6-1,few,.,TRBJ2-7,CASIMQGRRGEQYF,TGTGCCAGCATTATGCAGGGACGACGAGGGGAGCAGTACTTC
TRBV20-1,few,.,TRBJ2-2,CSAPSRGPNTGELFF,TGCAGTGCCCCAAGCCGGGGGCCTAACACCGGGGAGCTGTTTTTT
TRBV18,.,.,TRBJ1-1,CASSPREGFDSEAFF,TGTGCCAGCTCACCACGAGAAGGATTCGATAGTGAAGCTTTCTTT
TRBV18,few,.,TRBJ1-2,CASSPSTGVNYGYTF,TGTGCCAGCTCACCGTCTACTGGGGTAAACTATGGCTACACCTTC
TRBV20-1,.,TRBD1,TRBJ2-3,CSASRGPTVTDTQYF,TGCAGTGCTAGTAGGGGGCCGACAGTTACAGATACGCAGTATTTT
TRBV7-9,few,.,TRBJ2-7,CASSLVPGQVEQYF,TGTGCCAGCAGCTTAGTTCCAGGTCAGGTCGAGCAGTACTTC
TRBV5-1,once,.,TRBJ2-3,CASSLWVGGPSDTQYF,TGCGCCAGCAGCTTGTGGGTGGGGGGGCCCTCAGATACGCAGTATTTT
TRBV11-1,few,.,TRBJ2-5,CASSLRRVETQYF,TGTGCCAGCAGCTTAAGAAGGGTAGAGACCCAGTACTTC
TRBV4-3,many,.,TRBJ1-6,CASSHSKHAYNSPLHF,TGCGCCAGCAGCCACTCAAAACATGCCTATAATTCACCCCTCCACTTT
TRBV6-6,many,.,TRBJ2-5,CASSSGFWGTQYF,TGTGCCAGCAGCTCAGGATTTTGGGGGACCCAGTACTTC
TRBV4-1,many,TRBD2,TRBJ2-1,CASSLTSGGYDEQFF,TGCGCCAGCAGCCTGACTAGCGGGGGGTACGATGAGCAGTTCTTC
TRBV10-3,few,.,TRBJ1-4,CAISLGVAANEKLFF,TGTGCCATCAGCTTGGGGGTTGCGGCTAATGAAAAACTGTTTTTT
TRBV20-1,.,TRBD1,TRBJ1-5,CSASTGQGDGNQPQHF,TGCAGTGCTAGTACGGGACAGGGGGACGGCAATCAGCCCCAGCATTTT
TRBV7-9,many,.,TRBJ2-1,CAGSRGATYNEQFF,TGTGCCGGAAGCAGGGGAGCTACCTACAATGAGCAGTTCTTC
TRBV2,many,TRBD2,TRBJ2-3,CASARSSGGSTDTQYF,TGTGCCAGCGCACGAAGTAGCGGGGGTAGCACAGATACGCAGTATTTT
TRBV7-2,few,.,TRBJ2-1,CASSPLGGEGGNEQFF,TGTGCCAGCAGCCCTCTGGGCGGGGAAGGTGGGAATGAGCAGTTCTTC
TRBV3-1,.,.,TRBJ2-6,CASSQDPPRTYATGANVLTF,TGTGCCAGCAGCCAAGATCCACCGCGGACTTATGCTACTGGGGCCAACGTCCTGACTTTC
TRBV7-2,.,TRBD1,TRBJ1-1,CASSLRDRAELAPMNTEAFF,TGTGCCAGCAGCTTAAGGGACAGGGCCGAACTAGCACCCATGAACACTGAAGCTTTCTTT
TRBV6-5,many,.,TRBJ2-5,CASRHSQETQYF,TGTGCCAGCAGGCACAGCCAAGAGACCCAGTACTTC
TRBV27,few,.,TRBJ2-3,CASSPLDSSTGTQYF,TGTGCCAGCAGCCCCCTTGACAGTTCCACAGGGACGCAGTATTTT
TRBV6-1,many,TRBD2,TRBJ2-7,CASSEAGRAEQYF,TGTGCCAGCAGTGAAGCTGGGAGGGCCGAGCAGTACTTC
TRBV4-2,few,TRBD1,TRBJ1-6,CASSHSTGGYNSPLHF,TGTGCCAGCAGCCATTCCACAGGGGGCTATAATTCACCCCTCCACTTT